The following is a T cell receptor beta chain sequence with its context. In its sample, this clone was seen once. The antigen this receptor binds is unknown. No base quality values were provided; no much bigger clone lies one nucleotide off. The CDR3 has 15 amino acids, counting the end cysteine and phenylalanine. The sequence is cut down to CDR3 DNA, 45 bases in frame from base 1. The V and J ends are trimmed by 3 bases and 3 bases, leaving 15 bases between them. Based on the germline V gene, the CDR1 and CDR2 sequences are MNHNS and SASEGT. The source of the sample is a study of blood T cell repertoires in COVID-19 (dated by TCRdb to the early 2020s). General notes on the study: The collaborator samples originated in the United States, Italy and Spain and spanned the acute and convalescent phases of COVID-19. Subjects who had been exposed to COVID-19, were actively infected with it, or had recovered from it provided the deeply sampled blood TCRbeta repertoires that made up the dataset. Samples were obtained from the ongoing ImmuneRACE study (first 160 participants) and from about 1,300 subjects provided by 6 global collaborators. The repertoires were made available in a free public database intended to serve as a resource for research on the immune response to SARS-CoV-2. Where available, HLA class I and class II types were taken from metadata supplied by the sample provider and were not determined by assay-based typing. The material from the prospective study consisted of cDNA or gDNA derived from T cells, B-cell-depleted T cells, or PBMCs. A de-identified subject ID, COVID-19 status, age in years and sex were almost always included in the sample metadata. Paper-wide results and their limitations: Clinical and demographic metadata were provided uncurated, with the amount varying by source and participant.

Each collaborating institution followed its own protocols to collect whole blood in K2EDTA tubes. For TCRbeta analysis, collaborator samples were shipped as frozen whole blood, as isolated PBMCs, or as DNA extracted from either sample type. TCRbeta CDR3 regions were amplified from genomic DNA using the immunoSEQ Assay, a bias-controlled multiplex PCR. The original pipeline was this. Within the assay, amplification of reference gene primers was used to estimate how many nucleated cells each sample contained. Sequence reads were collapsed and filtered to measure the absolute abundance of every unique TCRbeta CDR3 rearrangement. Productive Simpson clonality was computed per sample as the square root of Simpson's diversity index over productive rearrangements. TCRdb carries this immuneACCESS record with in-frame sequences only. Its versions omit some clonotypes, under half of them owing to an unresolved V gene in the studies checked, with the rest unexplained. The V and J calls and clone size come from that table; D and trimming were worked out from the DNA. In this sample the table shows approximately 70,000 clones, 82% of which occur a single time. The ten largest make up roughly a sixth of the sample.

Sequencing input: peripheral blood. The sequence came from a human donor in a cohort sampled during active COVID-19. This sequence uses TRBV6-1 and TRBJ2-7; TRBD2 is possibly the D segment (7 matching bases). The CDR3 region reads CASSDGPGGSYEQYF. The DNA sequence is TGTGCCAGCAGTGACGGTCCGGGGGGCAGCTACGAGCAGTACTTC.